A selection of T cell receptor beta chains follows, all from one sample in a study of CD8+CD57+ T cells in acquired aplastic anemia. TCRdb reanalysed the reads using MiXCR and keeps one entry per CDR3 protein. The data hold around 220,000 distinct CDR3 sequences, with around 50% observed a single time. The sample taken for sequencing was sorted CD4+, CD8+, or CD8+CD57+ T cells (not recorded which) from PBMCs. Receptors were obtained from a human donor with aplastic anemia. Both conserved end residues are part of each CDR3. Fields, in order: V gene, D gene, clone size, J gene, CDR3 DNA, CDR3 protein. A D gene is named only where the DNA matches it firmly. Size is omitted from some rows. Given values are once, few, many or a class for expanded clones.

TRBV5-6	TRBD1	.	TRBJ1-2	TGTGCCAGTTCAGGGCAGGGGGACTATGGCTACACCTTC	CASSGQGDYGYTF
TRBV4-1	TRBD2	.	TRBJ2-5	TGCGCCAGCAGCCAAGATAGGGCTAGCGGGAGAGAGACCCAGTACTTC	CASSQDRASGRETQYF
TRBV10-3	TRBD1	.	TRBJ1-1	TGTGCCAGCACCGGACAGGGCTGGGACAACACTGAAGCTTTCTTT	CASTGQGWDNTEAFF
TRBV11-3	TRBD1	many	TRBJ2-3	TGTGCCAGCAGCCGGACAGGGGCAGATACGCAGTATTTT	CASSRTGADTQYF
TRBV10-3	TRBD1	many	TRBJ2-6	TGTGCCACCAAGCAGGGACAGGTCTCTGGGGCCAACGTCCTGACTTTC	CATKQGQVSGANVLTF
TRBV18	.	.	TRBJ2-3	TGTGCCAGCTCACCTCTTTCGGGATTAGTGGAAGATACGCAGTATTTT	CASSPLSGLVEDTQYF
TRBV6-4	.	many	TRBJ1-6	TGTGCCAGCAGTGAGTCAGGGAAAACACCCCTCCACTTT	CASSESGKTPLHF
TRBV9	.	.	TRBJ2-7	TGTGCCAGCAGCGTAGCTGGGGACCGGACGACCTACGAGCAGTACTTC	CASSVAGDRTTYEQYF
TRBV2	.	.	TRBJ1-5	TGTGCCAGCTGTTATGATAATCAGCCCCAGCATTTT	CASCYDNQPQHF
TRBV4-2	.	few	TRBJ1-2	TGTGCCAGCTCATGGGACCAGGTGGCGGCTAACTATGGCTACACCTTC	CASSWDQVAANYGYTF
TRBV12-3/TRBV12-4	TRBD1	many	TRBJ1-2	TGTGCCAGCAGTTCGGCCGGGACAGGACGGATCAACTATGGCTACACCTTC	CASSSAGTGRINYGYTF
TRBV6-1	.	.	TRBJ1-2	TGTGCCAGCAGTTACGCGGACAGTTTCTATGGCTACACCTTC	CASSYADSFYGYTF
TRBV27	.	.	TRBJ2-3	TGTGCCAGCAGTTTTACGGGGCGCACAGATACGCAGTATTTT	CASSFTGRTDTQYF
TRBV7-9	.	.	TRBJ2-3	TGTGCCAGCAGCTCCCAGACAGCGAGCACAGATACGCAGTATTTT	CASSSQTASTDTQYF
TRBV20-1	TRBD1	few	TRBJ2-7	TGCAGTGCTTTTCCGGGACAGGGGGGCGTCGAGCAGTACTTC	CSAFPGQGGVEQYF
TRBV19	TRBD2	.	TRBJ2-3	TGTGCCAGTACCCCGGGGACTAGCGGTACAGATACGCAGTATTTT	CASTPGTSGTDTQYF
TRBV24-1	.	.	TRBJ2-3	TGTGCCACCAGTGATAGTGGGCTAGCGACAGATACGCAGTATTTT	CATSDSGLATDTQYF
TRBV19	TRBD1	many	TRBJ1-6	TGTGCCAGTACAGCCTGGACAGGGGCAAATGGGTCACCCCTCCACTTT	CASTAWTGANGSPLHF
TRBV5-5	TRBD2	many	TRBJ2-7	TGTGCCAGCAGCTTGGGACTAGCGATCTACGAGCAGTACTTC	CASSLGLAIYEQYF
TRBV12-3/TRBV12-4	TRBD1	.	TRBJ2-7	TGTGCCAGCAGGTTTGGACAGGGGGGAGAGCAGTACTTC	CASRFGQGGEQYF
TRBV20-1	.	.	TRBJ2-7	TGCAGTGCTAGAACCCAGACGAGGTACGAGCAGTACTTC	CSARTQTRYEQYF
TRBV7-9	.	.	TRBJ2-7	TGTGCCAGCAGTGCTGACAGTCATCGCGAGCAGTACTTC	CASSADSHREQYF
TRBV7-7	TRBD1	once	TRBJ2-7	TGTGCCAGCAGCTTAGCTCGGGACAGGACCATGGCCTACGAGCAGTACTTC	CASSLARDRTMAYEQYF
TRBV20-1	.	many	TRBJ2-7	TGCAGTGCTAGAGATCCTAGGGGGGGGGCACCCTACGAGCAGTACTTC	CSARDPRGGAPYEQYF
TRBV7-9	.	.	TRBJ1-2	TGTGCCAGCAGCCCAACCTTGGCTATATTCTTATGTGCTAACTATGGCTACACCTTC	CASSPTLAIFLCANYGYTF
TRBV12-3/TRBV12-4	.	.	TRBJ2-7	TGTGCCAGCAGTGCCCGGGACACCCGACACGAGCAGTACTTC	CASSARDTRHEQYF
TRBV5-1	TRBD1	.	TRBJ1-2	TGCGCCAGCAGCCAAGGGACAGGGCACTATGGCTACACCTTC	CASSQGTGHYGYTF
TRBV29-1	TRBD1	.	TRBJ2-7	TGCAGCGTCGCCCCGGGACAGGGGGGCGTCGAGCAGTACTTC	CSVAPGQGGVEQYF
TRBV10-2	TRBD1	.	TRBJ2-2	TGCGCCAGCAGACAGGGGGCACTGAACACCGGGGAGCTGTTTTTT	CASRQGALNTGELFF
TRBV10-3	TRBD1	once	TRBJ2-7	TGTGCCAGCAGTACACCATCCCCGGGACAGGGGGGCGTCGAGCAGTACTTC	CASSTPSPGQGGVEQYF
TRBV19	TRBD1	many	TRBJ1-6	TGTGCCAGTAGTATAGGGATTTCACCGGAAGGGAGGACAGGCCGAATCCACTTT	CASSIGISPEGRTGRIHF
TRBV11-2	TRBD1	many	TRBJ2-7	TGTGCCAGCACGGCGGGACAGGTCTCCTACGAGCAGTACTTC	CASTAGQVSYEQYF
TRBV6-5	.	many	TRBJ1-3	TGTGCCAGCAGTCGGGACCCCGGGACTGGAAACACCATATATTTT	CASSRDPGTGNTIYF
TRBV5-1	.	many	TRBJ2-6	TGCGCCAGCAGCTCGACAGGACCTGGGGCCAACGTCCTGACTTTC	CASSSTGPGANVLTF
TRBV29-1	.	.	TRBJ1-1	TGCAGCGTTATTGACACTGAAGCTTTCTTT	CSVIDTEAFF
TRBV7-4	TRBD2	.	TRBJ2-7	TGTGCCAGCAGCTCACCGGGACTAGCGGGAGGTTACTCTGGCTACGAGCAGTACTTC	CASSSPGLAGGYSGYEQYF
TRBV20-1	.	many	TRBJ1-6	TGCAGTGCTCGAGGGGGGAATTCACCCCTCCACTTT	CSARGGNSPLHF
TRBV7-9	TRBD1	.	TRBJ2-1	TGTGCCAGCAGCGGGGACAGGGGGGGGAATGAGCAGTTCTTC	CASSGDRGGNEQFF
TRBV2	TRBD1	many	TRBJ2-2	TGTGCCAGCAGTCCCCAGGGGGTATACACCGGGGAGCTGTTTTTT	CASSPQGVYTGELFF
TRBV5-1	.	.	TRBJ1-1	TGCGCCAGCAGCTTGGCTTCAGGGAAGGGCACTGAAGCTTTCTTT	CASSLASGKGTEAFF
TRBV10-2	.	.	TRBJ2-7	TGTGCCAGCAGCCAGATGTATGAGCAGTACTTC	CASSQMYEQYF
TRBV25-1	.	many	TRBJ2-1	TGTGCCAGCAGGGCGGGCAATGAGCAGTTCTTC	CASRAGNEQFF
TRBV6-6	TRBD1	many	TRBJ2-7	TGTGCCAGCAACAAACAGGGGGCGCGGGACGAGCAGTACTTC	CASNKQGARDEQYF
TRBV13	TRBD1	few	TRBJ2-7	TGTGCCAGCAGCATCCGGGACAGGGAAATCTACGAGCAGTACTTC	CASSIRDREIYEQYF
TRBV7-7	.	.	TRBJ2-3	TGTGCTAGCAGCCGCAGGGGCACAGATACGCAGTATTTT	CASSRRGTDTQYF